This TCR beta chain derives from a study of cytomegalovirus exposure and HLA in healthy donors. Study summary: As released early, the data held about 85 million unique TCRs from HLA-typed donors. Study results and limitations: Cytomegalovirus-associated TCR beta chains were listed, numbering 150 to 200. The authors later found HLA-associated TCR beta chains more clonally expanded than equally common others. Sequencing artifact likely explains a cluster of highly shared sequence variants.

60 Vbeta and 13 Jbeta primers were used in PCR. Assay used: immunoSEQ multiplex PCR; TCRdb lists only in-frame clones, some missing. The data hold around 94,000 clones, with 65% to 85% observed a single time. The sample holds one count of this clone. The antigen is undetermined. The V gene's germline CDR1 is MDHEN and CDR2 SYDVKM. The V and J ends lost 3 bases and 3 bases, in that order; junction bases with no gene match: 4. CDR3 length: 15 amino acids. The sequencing input was PBMCs. This receptor was identified in a man aged 18 to 30 in good health and CMV-seronegative. The genes are TRBV28 and TRBJ2-3; 9 bases align to TRBD1. As DNA, the CDR3 is TGTGCCAGCAGTTTCCGGGACAGGGTGACAGATACGCAGTATTTT. The encoded protein is CASSFRDRVTDTQYF.